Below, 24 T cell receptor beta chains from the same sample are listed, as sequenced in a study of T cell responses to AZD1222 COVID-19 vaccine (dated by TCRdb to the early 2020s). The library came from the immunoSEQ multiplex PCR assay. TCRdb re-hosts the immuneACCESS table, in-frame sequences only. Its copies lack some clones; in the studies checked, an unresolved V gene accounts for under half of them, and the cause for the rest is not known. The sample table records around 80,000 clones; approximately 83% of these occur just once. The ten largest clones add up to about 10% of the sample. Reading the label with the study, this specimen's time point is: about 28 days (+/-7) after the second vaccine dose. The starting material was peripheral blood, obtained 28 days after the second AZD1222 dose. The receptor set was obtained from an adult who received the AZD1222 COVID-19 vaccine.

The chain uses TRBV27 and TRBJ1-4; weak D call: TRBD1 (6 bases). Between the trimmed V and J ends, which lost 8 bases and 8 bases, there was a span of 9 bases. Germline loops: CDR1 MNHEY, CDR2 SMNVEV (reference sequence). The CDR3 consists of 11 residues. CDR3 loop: CASGRGEKLFF. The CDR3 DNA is TGTGCCAGCGGCAGGGGAGAAAAACTGTTTTTT.

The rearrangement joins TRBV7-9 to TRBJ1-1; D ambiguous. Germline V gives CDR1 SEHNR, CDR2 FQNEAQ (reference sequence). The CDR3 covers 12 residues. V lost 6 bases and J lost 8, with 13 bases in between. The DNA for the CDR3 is TGTGCCAGCAGTCACGTGTTGGGCGAAGCTTTCTTT. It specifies CASSHVLGEAFF.

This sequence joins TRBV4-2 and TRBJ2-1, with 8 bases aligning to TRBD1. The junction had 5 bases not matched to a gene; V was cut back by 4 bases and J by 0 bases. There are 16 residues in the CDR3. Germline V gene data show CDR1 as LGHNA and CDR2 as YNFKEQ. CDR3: CASSPAGTGSYNEQFF. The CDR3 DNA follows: TGTGCCAGCAGCCCAGCCGGGACAGGCTCCTACAATGAGCAGTTCTTC.

The CDR3 protein is CASRVRDQPQHF. CDR3 DNA sequence: TGTGCCAGCAGGGTACGAGATCAGCCCCAGCATTTT. The chain joins TRBV28 to TRBJ1-5; no clear D gene. The V gene's germline CDR1 is MDHEN and CDR2 SYDVKM. With 6 bases removed from V and 5 bases from J, the gap between germline ends came to 8 bases. The CDR3 loop spans 12 amino acids.

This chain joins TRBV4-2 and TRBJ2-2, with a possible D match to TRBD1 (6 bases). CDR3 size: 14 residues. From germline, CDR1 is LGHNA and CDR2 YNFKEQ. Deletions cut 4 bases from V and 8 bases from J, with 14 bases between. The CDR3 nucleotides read TGTGCCAGCAGCCCACTCACCAGGGGAGGGGAGCTGTTTTTT. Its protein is CASSPLTRGGELFF.

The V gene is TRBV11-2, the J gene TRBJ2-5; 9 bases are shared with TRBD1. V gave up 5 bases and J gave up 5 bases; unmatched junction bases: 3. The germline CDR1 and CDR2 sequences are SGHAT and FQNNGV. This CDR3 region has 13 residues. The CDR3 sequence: CASSRDREETQYF. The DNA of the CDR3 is TGTGCCAGCAGCCGGGACAGGGAGGAGACCCAGTACTTC.

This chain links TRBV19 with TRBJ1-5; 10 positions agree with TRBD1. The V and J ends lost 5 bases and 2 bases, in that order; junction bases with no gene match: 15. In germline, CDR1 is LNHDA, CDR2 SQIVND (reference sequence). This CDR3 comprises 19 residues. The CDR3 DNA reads TGTGCCAGTAGTCCCCTCAGGAAATGGGGGACAGGGGGCAATCAGCCCCAGCATTTT. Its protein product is CASSPLRKWGTGGNQPQHF.

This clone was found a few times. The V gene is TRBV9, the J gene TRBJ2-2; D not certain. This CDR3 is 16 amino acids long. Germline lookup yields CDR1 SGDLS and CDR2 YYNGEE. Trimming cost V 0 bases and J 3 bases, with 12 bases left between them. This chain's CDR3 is CASSVDMGSDTGELFF. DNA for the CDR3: TGTGCCAGCAGCGTAGACATGGGTTCCGACACCGGGGAGCTGTTTTTT.

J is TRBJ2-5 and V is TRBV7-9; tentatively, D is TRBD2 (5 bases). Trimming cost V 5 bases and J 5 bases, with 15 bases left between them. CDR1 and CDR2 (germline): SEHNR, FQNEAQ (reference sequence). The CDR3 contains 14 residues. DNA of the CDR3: TGTGCCAGCAGCCGCCTTACTAGTACGGAGACCCAGTACTTC. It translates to CASSRLTSTETQYF. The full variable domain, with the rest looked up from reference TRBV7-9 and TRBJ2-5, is DTGVSQNPRHKITKRGQNVTFRCDPISEHNRLYWYRQTLGQGPEFLTYFQNEAQLEKSRLLSDRFSAERPKGSFSTLEIQRTEQGDSAMYLCASSRLTSTETQYFGPGTRLLVL.

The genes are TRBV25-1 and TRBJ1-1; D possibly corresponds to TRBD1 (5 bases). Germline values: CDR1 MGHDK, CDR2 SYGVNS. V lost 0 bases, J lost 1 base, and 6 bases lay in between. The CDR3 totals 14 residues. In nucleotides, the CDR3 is TGTGCCAGCAGTGAATATGGACAGAACACTGAAGCTTTCTTT. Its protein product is CASSEYGQNTEAFF.

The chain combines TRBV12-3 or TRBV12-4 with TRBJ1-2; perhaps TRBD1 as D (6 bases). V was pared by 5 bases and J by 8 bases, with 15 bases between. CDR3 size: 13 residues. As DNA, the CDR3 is TGTGCCAGCAGTGGGACACGAATTGGGGGCTACACCTTC. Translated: CASSGTRIGGYTF.

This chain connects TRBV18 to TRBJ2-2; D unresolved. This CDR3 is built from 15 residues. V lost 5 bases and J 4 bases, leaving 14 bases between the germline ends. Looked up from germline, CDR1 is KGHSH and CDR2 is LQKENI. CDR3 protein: CASSALGFTTGELFF. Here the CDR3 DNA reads TGTGCCAGCTCAGCTTTGGGGTTTACCACCGGGGAGCTGTTTTTT.

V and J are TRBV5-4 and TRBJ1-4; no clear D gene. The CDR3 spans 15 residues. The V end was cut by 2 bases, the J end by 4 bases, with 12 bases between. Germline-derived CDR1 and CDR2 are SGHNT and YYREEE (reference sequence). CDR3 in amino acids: CASSLWAFGNEKLFF. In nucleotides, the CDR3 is TGTGCCAGCAGCTTATGGGCGTTTGGTAATGAAAAACTGTTTTTT.

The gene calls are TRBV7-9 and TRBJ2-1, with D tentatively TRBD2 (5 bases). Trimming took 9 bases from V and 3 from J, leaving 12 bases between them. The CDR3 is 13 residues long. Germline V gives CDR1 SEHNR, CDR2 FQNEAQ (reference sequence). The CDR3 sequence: CASLRENYNEQFF. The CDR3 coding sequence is TGTGCCAGTTTACGGGAAAACTACAATGAGCAGTTCTTC.

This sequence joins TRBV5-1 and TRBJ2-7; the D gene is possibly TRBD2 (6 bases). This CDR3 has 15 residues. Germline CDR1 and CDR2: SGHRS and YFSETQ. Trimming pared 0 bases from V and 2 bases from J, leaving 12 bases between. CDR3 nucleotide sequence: TGCGCCAGCAGCTTGGTTGGCGGGGAGACCTACGAGCAGTACTTC. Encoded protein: CASSLVGGETYEQYF.

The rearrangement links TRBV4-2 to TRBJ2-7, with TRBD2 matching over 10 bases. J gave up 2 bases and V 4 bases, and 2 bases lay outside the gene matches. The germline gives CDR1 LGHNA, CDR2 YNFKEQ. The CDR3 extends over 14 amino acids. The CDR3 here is CASSRTSGTYEQYF. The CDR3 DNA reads TGTGCCAGCAGCCGGACTAGCGGCACCTACGAGCAGTACTTC.

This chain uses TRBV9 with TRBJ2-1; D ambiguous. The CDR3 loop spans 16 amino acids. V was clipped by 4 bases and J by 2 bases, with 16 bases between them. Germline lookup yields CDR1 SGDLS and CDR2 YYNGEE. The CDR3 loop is CASSSGMGATYNEQFF. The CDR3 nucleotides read TGTGCCAGCAGCTCCGGCATGGGTGCTACCTACAATGAGCAGTTCTTC.

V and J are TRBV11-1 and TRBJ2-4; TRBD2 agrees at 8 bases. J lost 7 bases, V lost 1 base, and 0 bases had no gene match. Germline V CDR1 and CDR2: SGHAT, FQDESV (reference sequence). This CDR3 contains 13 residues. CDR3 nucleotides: TGTGCCAGCAGCTTAGGCGGGGGGAACATTCAGTACTTC. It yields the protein CASSLGGGNIQYF.

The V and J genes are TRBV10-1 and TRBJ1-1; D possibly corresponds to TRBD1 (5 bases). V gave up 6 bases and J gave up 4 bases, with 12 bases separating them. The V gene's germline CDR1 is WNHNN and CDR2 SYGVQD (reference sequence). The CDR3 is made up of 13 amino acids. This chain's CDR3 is CASRQGIGTEAFF. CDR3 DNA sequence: TGCGCCAGCAGGCAGGGAATCGGCACTGAAGCTTTCTTT.

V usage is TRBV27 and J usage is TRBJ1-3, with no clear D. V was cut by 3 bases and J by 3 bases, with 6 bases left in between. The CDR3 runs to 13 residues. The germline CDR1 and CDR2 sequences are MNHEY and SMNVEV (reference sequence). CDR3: CASSLAVGNTIYF. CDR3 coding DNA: TGTGCCAGCAGTTTGGCGGTTGGAAACACCATATATTTT.

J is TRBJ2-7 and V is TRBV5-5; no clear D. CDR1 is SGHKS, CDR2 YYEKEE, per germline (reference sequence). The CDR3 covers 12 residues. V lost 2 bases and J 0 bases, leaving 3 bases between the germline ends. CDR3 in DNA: TGTGCCAGCAGCTTTGACTCCTACGAGCAGTACTTC. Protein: CASSFDSYEQYF.

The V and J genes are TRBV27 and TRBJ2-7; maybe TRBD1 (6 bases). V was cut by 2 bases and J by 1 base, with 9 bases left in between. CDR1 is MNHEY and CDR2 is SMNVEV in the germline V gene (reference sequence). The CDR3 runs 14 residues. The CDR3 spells CASSLGQFSYEQYF. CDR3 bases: TGTGCCAGCAGTTTAGGACAGTTTTCCTACGAGCAGTACTTC.

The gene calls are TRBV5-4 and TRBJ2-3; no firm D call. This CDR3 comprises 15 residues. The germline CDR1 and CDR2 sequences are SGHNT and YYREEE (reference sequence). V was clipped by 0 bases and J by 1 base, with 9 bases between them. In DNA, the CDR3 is TGTGCCAGCAGCTTGGACTCCGCGGGCACAGATACGCAGTATTTT. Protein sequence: CASSLDSAGTDTQYF.

CDR3 protein: CASSLEAARTDTQYF. DNA of the CDR3: TGCGCCAGCAGCTTGGAGGCGGCCCGCACAGATACGCAGTATTTT. V usage is TRBV5-1 and J usage is TRBJ2-3; D is uncertain. CDR3 length: 15 residues. The germline gives CDR1 SGHRS, CDR2 YFSETQ. V gave up 0 bases and J gave up 1 base, with 9 bases separating them. Full variable domain (rest looked up from reference TRBV5-1 and TRBJ2-3): KAGVTQTPRYLIKTRGQQVTLSCSPISGHRSVSWYQQTPGQGLQFLFEYFSETQRNKGNFPGRFSGRQFSNSRSEMNVSTLELGDSALYLCASSLEAARTDTQYFGPGTRLTVL.